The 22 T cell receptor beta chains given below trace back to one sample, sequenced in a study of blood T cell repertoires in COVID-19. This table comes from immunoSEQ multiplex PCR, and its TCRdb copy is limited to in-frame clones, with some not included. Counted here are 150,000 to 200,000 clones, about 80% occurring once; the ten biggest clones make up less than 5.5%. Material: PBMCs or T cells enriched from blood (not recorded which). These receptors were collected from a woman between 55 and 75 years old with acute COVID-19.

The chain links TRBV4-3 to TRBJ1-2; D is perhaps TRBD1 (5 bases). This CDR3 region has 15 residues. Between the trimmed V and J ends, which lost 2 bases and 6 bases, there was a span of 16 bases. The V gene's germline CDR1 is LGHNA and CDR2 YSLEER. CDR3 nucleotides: TGCGCCAGCAGCCAATGGACCGCTACGGGGGATGGCTACACCTTC. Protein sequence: CASSQWTATGDGYTF.

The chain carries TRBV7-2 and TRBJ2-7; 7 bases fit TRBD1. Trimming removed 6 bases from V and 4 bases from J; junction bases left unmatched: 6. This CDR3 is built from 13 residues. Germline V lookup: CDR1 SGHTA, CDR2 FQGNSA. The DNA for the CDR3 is TGTGCCAGCAGACGGGACAGCCTATACGAGCAGTACTTC. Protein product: CASRRDSLYEQYF.

The DNA for the CDR3 is TGTGCCAGCAACCTGACCGGGACAGGGGGTTATGGCTACACCTTC. This translates into CASNLTGTGGYGYTF. The chain employs TRBV11-3 and TRBJ1-2; TRBD1 agrees at 11 bases. V was clipped by 7 bases and J by 5 bases; unmatched bases: 9. The CDR3 runs 15 residues. Germline lookup yields CDR1 SGHNT and CDR2 YENEEA.

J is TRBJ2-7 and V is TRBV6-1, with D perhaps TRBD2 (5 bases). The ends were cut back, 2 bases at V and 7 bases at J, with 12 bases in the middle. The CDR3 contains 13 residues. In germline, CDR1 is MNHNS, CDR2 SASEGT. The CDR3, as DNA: TGTGCCAGCAGTGAATTGAGGAGGTGGGAGCAGTACTTC. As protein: CASSELRRWEQYF.

CDR3 DNA sequence: TGTGCCAGCTCACCACCACCTCAGGGGCATCAGCCCCAGCATTTT. It yields the protein CASSPPPQGHQPQHF. The gene calls are TRBV18 and TRBJ1-5; perhaps TRBD1 as D (6 bases). Per the germline V gene, CDR1 is KGHSH and CDR2 is LQKENI. Trimming took off 0 bases at V and 5 bases at J, with 11 bases between the two ends. This CDR3 has 15 amino acids.

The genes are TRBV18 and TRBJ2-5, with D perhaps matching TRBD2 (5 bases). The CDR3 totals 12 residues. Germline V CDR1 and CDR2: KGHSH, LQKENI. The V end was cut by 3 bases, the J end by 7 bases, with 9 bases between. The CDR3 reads CASSPGVGTQYF. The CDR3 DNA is TGTGCCAGCTCACCCGGGGTAGGGACCCAGTACTTC.

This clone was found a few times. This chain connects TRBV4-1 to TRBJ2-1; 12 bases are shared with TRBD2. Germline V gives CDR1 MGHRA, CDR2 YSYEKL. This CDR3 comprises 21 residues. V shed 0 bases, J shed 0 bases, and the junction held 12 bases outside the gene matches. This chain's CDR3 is CASSQESPGTSGLSSYNEQFF. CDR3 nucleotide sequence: TGCGCCAGCAGCCAAGAGTCCCCCGGGACTAGCGGGTTGAGCTCCTACAATGAGCAGTTCTTC.

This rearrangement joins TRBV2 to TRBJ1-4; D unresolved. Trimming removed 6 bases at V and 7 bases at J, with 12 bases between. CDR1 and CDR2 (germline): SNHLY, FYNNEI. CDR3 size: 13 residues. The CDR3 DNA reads TGTGCCAGCAGGCAGAGGGATGGTGAAAAACTGTTTTTT. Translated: CASRQRDGEKLFF.

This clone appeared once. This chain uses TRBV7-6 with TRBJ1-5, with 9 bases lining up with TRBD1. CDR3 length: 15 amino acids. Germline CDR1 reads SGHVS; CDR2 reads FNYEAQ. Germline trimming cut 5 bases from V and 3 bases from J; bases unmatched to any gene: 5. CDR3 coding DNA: TGTGCCAGCAGCCTTGGGACAGGGATCAATCAGCCCCAGCATTTT. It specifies CASSLGTGINQPQHF.

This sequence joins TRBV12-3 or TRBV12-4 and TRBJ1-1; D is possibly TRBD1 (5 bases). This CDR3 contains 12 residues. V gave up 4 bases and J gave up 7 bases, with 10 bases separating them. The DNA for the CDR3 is TGTGCCAGCAGTTACCCCAGGGATGAAGCTTTCTTT. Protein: CASSYPRDEAFF.

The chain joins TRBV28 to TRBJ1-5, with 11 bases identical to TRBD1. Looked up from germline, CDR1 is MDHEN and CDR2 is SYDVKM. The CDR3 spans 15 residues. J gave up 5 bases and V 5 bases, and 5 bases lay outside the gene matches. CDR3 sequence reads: CASSPGQGDYQPQHF. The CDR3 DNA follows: TGTGCCAGCAGTCCGGGACAGGGGGACTATCAGCCCCAGCATTTT.

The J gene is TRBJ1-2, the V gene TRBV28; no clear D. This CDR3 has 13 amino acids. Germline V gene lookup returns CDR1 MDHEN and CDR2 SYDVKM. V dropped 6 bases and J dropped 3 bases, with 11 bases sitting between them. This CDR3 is CASRSDKDYGYTF. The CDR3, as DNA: TGTGCCAGCAGGTCTGACAAGGACTATGGCTACACCTTC.

The CDR3, as DNA: TGTGCCAGTAGCCGACAGGGGAACACTGAAGCTTTCTTT. Translation gives CASSRQGNTEAFF. V and J are TRBV19 and TRBJ1-1; 7 bases agree with TRBD1. CDR1 is LNHDA, CDR2 SQIVND, per germline (reference sequence). After removal of 6 bases from V and 1 base from J, the junction contained 2 bases not matched to a gene. The CDR3 length is 13 residues. The full variable domain, rest sourced from reference TRBV19 and TRBJ1-1, is DGGITQSPKYLFRKEGQNVTLSCEQNLNHDAMYWYRQDPGQGLRLIYYSQIVNDFQKGDIAEGYSVSREKKESFPLTVTSAQKNPTAFYLCASSRQGNTEAFFGQGTRLTVV.

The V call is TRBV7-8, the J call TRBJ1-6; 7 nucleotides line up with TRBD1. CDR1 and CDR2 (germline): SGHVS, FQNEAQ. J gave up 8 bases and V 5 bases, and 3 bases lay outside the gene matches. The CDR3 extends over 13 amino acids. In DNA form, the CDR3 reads TGTGCCAGCAGCCAAACAGGGGATTCACCCCTCCACTTT. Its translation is CASSQTGDSPLHF.

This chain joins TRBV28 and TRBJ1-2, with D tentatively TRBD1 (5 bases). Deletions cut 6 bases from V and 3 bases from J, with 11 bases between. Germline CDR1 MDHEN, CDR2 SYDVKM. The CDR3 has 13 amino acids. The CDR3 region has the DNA TGTGCCAGCAGCCAAGACAGCCACTATGGCTACACCTTC. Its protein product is CASSQDSHYGYTF.

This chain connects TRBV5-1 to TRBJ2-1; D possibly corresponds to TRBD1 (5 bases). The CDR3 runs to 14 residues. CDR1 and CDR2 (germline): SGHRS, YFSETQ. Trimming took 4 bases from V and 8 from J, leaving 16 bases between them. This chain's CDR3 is CASSGATGSDEQFF. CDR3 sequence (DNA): TGCGCCAGCAGCGGGGCGACTGGGTCGGATGAGCAGTTCTTC.

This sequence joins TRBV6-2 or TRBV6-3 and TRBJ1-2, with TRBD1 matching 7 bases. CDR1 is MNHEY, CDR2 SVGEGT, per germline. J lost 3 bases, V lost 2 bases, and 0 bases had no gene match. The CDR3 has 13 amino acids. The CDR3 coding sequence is TGTGCCAGCAGTTACGGGACAGACTATGGCTACACCTTC. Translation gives CASSYGTDYGYTF.

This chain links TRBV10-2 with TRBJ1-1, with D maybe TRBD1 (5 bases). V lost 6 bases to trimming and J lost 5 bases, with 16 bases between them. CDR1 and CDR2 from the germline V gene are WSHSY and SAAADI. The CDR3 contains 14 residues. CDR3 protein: CASRAWGESTEAFF. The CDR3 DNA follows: TGCGCCAGCAGGGCCTGGGGGGAGAGTACTGAAGCTTTCTTT.

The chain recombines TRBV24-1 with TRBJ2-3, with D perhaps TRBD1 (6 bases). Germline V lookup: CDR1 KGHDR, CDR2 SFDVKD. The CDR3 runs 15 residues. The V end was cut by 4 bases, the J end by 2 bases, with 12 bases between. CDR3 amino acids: CATSEGAYTTDTQYF. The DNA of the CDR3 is TGTGCCACCAGTGAGGGGGCTTACACCACAGATACGCAGTATTTT.

The CDR3, as DNA: TGTGCCAGCAGTTCCGCTACGTACCAAGAGACCCAGTACTTC. Protein product: CASSSATYQETQYF. This chain joins TRBV28 and TRBJ2-5; D not resolved. Germline V gene lookup returns CDR1 MDHEN and CDR2 SYDVKM. Trimming took 4 bases from V and 0 from J, leaving 9 bases between them. The CDR3 totals 14 residues.

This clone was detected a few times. The CDR3 bases are TGTGCCATCAGCTCCCCAGGGGGGTCCTACGAGCAGTACGTC. Amino acid sequence: CAISSPGGSYEQYV. V and J are TRBV10-3 and TRBJ2-7, with D tentatively TRBD1 (7 bases). Between the trimmed V and J ends, which lost 6 bases and 1 base, there was a span of 13 bases. There are 14 residues in the CDR3. CDR1 ENHRY and CDR2 SYGVKD come from the germline V gene.

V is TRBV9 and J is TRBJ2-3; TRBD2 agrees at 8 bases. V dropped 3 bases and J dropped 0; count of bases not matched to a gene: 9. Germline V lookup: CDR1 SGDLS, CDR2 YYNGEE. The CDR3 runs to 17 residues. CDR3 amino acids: CASSGRTSGTSTDTQYF. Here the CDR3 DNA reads TGTGCCAGCAGCGGAAGAACTAGCGGTACTAGCACAGATACGCAGTATTTT.